The clone carrying this T cell receptor (beta chain) came up a few times. Its matching antigen is unknown. The data originate from a study of shared clonotypes between healthy human individuals. Profiling relied on immunoSEQ multiplex PCR, and the TCRdb table lists in-frame clones only, not all of them. This table holds over a million clones, 70% to 80% found once. Study outcomes and limitations: Tissue TCR repertoires likely differ from these blood-only repertoires.

Germline V lookup: CDR1 SGHVS, CDR2 FQNEAQ. Trimming removed 4 bases from V and 7 bases from J, with 22 bases in between. The CDR3 extends over 16 amino acids. V gene TRBV7-8 combines with J gene TRBJ1-1, with D maybe TRBD1 (5 bases). The specimen sequenced was memory CD4+ T cells from PBMCs. Subset in this sample: CD45RA-negative fraction. The clonotype originates from a man aged 18 to 35 in good health. Some clones in this sample may be carry-over from other donors' samples. Here the CDR3 reads CASSSYRGPGGVEAFF. For the CDR3, the DNA is TGTGCCAGCAGCTCCTACCGGGGCCCGGGGGGTGTTGAAGCTTTCTTT.